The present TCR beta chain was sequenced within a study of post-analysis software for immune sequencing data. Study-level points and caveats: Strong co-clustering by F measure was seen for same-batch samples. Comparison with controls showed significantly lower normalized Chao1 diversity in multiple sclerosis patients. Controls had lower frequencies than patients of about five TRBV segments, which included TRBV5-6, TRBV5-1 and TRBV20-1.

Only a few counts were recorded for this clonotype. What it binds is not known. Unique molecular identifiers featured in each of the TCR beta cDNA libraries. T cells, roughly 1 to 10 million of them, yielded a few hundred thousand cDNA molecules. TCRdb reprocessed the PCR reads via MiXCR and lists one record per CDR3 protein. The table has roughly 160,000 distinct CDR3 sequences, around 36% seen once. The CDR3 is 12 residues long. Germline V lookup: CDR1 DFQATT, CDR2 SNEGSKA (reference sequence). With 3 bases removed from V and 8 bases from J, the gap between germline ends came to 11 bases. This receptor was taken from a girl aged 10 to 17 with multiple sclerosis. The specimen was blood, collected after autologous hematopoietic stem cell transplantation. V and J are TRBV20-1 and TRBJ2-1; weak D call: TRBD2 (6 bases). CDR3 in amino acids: CSASSGSYEQFF. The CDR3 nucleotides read TGCAGTGCTAGTTCCGGGAGTTATGAGCAGTTCTTC.